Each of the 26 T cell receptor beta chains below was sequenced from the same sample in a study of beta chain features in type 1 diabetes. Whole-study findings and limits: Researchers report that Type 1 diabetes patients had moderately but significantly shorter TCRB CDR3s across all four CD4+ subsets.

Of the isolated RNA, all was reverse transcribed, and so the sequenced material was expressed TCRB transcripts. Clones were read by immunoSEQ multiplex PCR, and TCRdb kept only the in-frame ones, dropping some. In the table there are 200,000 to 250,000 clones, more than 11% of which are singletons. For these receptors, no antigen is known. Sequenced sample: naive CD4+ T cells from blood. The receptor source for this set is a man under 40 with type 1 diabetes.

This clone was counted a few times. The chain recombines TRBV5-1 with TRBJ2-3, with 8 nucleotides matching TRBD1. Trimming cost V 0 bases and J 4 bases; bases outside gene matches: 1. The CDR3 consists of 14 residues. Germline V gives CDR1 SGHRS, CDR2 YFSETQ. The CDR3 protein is CASSLDRGADTQYF. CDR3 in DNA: TGCGCCAGCAGCTTGGACAGGGGGGCAGATACGCAGTATTTT.

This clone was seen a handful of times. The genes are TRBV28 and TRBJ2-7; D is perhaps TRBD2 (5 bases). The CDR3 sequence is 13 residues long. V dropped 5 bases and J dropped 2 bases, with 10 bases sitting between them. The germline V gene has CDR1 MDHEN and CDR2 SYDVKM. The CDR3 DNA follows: TGTGCCAGCAGTCCCACAGCGGCCTACGAGCAGTACTTC. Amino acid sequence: CASSPTAAYEQYF.

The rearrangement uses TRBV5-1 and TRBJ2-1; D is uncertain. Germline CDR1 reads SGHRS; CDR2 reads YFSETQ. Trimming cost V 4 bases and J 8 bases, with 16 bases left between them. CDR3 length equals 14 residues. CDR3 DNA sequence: TGCGCCAGCAGCACCCCCGCGACGCAGGATGAGCAGTTCTTC. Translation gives CASSTPATQDEQFF.

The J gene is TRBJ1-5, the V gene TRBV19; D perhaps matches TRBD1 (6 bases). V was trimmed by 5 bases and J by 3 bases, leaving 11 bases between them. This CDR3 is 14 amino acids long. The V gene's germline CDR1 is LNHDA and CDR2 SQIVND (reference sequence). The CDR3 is CASSDRLPNQPQHF. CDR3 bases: TGTGCCAGTAGTGACAGGCTCCCCAATCAGCCCCAGCATTTT.

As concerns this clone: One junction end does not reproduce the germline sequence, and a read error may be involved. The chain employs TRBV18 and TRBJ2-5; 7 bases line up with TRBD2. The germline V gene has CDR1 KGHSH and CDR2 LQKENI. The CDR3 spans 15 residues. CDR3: CASAPEGGPQGTQYF. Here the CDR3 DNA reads TGTGCCAGCGCCCCAGAGGGAGGGCCCCAAGGGACCCAGTACTTC.

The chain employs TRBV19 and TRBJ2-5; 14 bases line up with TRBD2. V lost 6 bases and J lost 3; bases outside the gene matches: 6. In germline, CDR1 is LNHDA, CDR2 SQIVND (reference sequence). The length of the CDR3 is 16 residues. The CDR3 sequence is CASRNEGLAGEETQYF. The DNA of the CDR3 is TGTGCCAGTAGGAACGAGGGACTAGCGGGGGAAGAGACCCAGTACTTC.

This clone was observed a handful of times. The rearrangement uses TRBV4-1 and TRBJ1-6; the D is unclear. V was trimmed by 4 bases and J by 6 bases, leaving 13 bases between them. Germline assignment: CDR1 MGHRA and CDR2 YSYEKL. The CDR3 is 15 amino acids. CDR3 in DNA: TGCGCCAGCAGCCGGGCCCGGGAGGGTAATTCACCCCTCCACTTT. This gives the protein CASSRAREGNSPLHF.

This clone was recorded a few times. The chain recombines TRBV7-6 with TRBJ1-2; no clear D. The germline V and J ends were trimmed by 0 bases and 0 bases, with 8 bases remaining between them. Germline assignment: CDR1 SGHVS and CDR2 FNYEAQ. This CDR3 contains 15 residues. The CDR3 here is CASSLARGTNYGYTF. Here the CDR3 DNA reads TGTGCCAGCAGCTTAGCTCGTGGCACTAACTATGGCTACACCTTC.

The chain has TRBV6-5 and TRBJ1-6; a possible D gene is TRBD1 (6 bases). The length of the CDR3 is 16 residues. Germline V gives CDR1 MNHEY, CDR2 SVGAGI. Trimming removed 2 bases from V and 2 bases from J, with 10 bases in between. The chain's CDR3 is CASSYGRQAYNSPLHF. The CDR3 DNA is TGTGCCAGCAGTTACGGGCGACAGGCCTATAATTCACCCCTCCACTTT.

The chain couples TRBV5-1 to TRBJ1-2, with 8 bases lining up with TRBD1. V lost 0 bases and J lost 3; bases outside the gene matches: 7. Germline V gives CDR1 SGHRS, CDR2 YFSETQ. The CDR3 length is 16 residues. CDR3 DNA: TGCGCCAGCAGCTTGGATGTGGTGACAGGGGACTATGGCTACACCTTC. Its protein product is CASSLDVVTGDYGYTF. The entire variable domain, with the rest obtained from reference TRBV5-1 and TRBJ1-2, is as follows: KAGVTQTPRYLIKTRGQQVTLSCSPISGHRSVSWYQQTPGQGLQFLFEYFSETQRNKGNFPGRFSGRQFSNSRSEMNVSTLELGDSALYLCASSLDVVTGDYGYTFGSGTRLTVV.

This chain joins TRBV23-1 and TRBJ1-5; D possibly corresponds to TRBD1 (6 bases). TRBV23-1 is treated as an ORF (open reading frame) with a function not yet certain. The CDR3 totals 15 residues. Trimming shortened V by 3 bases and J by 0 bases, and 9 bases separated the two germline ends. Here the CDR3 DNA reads TGCGCCAGCAGTCAGCGGACAGATAGCAATCAGCCCCAGCATTTT. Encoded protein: CASSQRTDSNQPQHF.

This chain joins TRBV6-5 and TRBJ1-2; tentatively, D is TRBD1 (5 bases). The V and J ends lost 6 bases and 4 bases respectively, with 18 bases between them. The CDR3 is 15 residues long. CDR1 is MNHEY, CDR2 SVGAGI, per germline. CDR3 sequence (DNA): TGTGCCAGCAGGTCTCAGGGCGGCCCTGGCTATGGCTACACCTTC. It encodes CASRSQGGPGYGYTF.

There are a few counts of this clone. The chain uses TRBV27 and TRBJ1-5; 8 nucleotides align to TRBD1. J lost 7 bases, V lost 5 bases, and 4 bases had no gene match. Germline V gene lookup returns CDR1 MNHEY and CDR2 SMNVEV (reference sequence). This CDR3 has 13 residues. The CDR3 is CASSPDRAQPQHF. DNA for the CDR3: TGTGCCAGCAGTCCGGACAGGGCCCAGCCCCAGCATTTT.

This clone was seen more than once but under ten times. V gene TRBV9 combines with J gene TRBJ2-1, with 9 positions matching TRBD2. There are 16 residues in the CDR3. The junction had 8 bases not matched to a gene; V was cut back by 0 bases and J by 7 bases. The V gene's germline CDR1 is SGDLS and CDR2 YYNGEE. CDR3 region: CASSVAGSGGWNEQFF. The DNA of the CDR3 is TGTGCCAGCAGCGTAGCGGGTAGCGGGGGATGGAATGAGCAGTTCTTC. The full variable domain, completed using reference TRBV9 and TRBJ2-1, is DSGVTQTPKHLITATGQRVTLRCSPRSGDLSVYWYQQSLDQGLQFLIQYYNGEERAKGNILERFSAQQFPDLHSELNLSSLELGDSALYFCASSVAGSGGWNEQFFGPGTRLTVL.

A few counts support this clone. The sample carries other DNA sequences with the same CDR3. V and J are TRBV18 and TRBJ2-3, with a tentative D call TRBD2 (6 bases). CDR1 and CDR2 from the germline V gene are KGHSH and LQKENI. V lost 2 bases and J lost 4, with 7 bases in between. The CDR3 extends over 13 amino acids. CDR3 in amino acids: CASSPWGADTQYF. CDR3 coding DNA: TGTGCCAGCTCACCATGGGGGGCAGATACGCAGTATTTT.

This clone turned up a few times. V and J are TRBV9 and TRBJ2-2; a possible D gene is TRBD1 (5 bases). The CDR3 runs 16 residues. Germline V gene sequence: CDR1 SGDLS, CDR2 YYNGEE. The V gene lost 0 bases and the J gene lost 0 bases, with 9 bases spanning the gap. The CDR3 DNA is TGTGCCAGCAGCGTAGCTGGGGCTACGAACACCGGGGAGCTGTTTTTT. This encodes CASSVAGATNTGELFF.

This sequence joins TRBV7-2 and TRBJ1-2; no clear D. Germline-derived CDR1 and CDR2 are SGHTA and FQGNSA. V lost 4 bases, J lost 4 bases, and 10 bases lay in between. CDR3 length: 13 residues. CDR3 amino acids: CASSSYPFYGYTF. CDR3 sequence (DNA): TGTGCCAGCAGCTCCTACCCATTCTATGGCTACACCTTC.

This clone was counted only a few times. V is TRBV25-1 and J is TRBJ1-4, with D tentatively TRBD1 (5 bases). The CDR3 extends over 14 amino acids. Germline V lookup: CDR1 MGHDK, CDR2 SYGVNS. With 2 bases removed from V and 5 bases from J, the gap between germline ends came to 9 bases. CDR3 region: CASSEGGVNEKLFF. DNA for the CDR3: TGTGCCAGCAGTGAAGGGGGGGTCAATGAAAAACTGTTTTTT.

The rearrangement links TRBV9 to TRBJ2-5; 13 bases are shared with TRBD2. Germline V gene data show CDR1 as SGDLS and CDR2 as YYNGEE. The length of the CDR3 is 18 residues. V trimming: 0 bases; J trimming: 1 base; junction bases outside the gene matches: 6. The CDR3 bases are TGTGCCAGCAGCGTAGCACTACTAGCGGGAGGGCCCCAAGAGACCCAGTACTTC. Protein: CASSVALLAGGPQETQYF.

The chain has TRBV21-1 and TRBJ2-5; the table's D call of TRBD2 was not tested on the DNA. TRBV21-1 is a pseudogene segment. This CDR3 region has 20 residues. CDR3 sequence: CASSARNHWLAGLLGKTQYF. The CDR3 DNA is TGTGCCAGCAGCGCCCGCAACCATTGGCTAGCGGGCCTATTAGGGAAGACCCAGTACTTC.

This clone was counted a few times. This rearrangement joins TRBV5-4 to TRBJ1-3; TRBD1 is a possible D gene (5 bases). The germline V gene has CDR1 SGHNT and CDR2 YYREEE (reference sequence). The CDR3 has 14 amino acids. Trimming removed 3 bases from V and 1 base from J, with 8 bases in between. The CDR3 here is CASSSQGSGNTIYF. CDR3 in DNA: TGTGCCAGCAGCTCGCAGGGATCTGGAAACACCATATATTTT.

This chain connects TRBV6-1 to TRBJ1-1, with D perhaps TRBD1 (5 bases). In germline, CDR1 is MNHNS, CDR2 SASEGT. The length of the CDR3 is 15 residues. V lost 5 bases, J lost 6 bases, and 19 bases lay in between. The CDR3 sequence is CASSPRDDGRAEAFF. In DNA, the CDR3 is TGTGCCAGCAGTCCCAGGGACGATGGGAGGGCTGAAGCTTTCTTT.

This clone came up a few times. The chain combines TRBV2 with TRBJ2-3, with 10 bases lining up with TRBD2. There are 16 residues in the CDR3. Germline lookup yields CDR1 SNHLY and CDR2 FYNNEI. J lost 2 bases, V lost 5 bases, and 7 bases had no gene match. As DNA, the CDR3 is TGTGCCAGCAGTCTAACCGGGACTAGCGCCACAGATACGCAGTATTTT. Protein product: CASSLTGTSATDTQYF.

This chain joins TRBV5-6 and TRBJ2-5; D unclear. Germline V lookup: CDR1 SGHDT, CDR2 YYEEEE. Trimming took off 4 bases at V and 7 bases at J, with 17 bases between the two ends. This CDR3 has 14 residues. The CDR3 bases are TGTGCCAGCAGCAGCCGTGGGCAGACCCCGACCCAGTACTTC. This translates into CASSSRGQTPTQYF.

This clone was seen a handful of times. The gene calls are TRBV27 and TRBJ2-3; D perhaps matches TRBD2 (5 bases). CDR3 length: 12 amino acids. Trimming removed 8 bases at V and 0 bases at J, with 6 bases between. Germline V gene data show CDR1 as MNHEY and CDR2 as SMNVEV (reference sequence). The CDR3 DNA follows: TGTGCCAGCTGGACTAGCACAGATACGCAGTATTTT. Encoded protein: CASWTSTDTQYF.

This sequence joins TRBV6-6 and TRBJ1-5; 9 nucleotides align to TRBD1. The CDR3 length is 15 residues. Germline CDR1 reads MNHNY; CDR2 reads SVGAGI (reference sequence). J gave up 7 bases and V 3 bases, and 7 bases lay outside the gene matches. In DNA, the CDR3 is TGTGCCAGCAGTTATTTACAGGGGGCTGGCCAGCCCCAGCATTTT. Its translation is CASSYLQGAGQPQHF.